Listed below are T cell receptor beta chains from one sample, sequenced in a study of T cells in localized non-small cell lung cancer. Here immunoSEQ multiplex PCR was the method, and the copy in TCRdb shows in-frame clones only, minus some. The profile covers 20,000 to 25,000 clones, with approximately 88% appearing a single time and 2% to 2.5% taken by the ten largest. The specimen was peripheral blood, collected before any cancer treatment. The receptors were gathered from a man aged 35-69 years with stage I lung adenocarcinoma. Each CDR3 is given with its conserved first and last residue. The D gene is left open where the match is weak. Clone size is given for some rows only: seen once, a few or many times, or a class if the clone is expanded.

CDR3 protein: CASSATGGDTGELFF
CDR3 DNA: TGTGCCAGCAGTGCGACAGGGGGGGACACCGGGGAGCTGTTTTTT
clone size: -
V gene: TRBV6-4
D gene: TRBD1
J gene: TRBJ2-2

CDR3 protein: CASSPGLPIEKLFF
CDR3 DNA: TGTGCCAGCTCACCGGGATTACCGATAGAAAAACTGTTTTTT
clone size: -
V gene: TRBV18
D gene: -
J gene: TRBJ1-4

CDR3 protein: CASSPPSSGGDTQYF
CDR3 DNA: TGTGCCAGCTCACCTCCCTCTAGCGGGGGCGATACGCAGTATTTT
clone size: -
V gene: TRBV18
D gene: TRBD2
J gene: TRBJ2-3

CDR3 protein: CASSQVPPAGNIQYF
CDR3 DNA: TGCGCCAGCAGCCAAGTCCCCCCGGCGGGGAACATTCAGTACTTC
clone size: -
V gene: TRBV4-1
D gene: -
J gene: TRBJ2-4

CDR3 protein: CASQGMETQYF
CDR3 DNA: TGTGCCAGTCAGGGGATGGAGACCCAGTACTTC
clone size: -
V gene: TRBV2
D gene: -
J gene: TRBJ2-5

CDR3 protein: CASTLGYRDEKLFF
CDR3 DNA: TGCGCCAGCACCCTTGGCTATCGGGATGAAAAACTGTTTTTT
clone size: -
V gene: TRBV5-1
D gene: -
J gene: TRBJ1-4

CDR3 protein: CASSLRWGTGGGNEQFF
CDR3 DNA: TGTGCCAGCAGTTTAAGGTGGGGGACAGGGGGGGGCAATGAGCAGTTCTTC
clone size: -
V gene: TRBV27
D gene: TRBD1
J gene: TRBJ2-1

CDR3 protein: CASSINLGGDLGTEAFF
CDR3 DNA: TGTGCCAGCAGTATAAATCTTGGCGGGGATTTGGGCACTGAAGCTTTCTTT
clone size: -
V gene: TRBV5-4
D gene: -
J gene: TRBJ1-1

CDR3 protein: CASSPSGEETQYF
CDR3 DNA: TGCGCCAGCAGCCCCAGCGGGGAAGAGACCCAGTACTTC
clone size: few
V gene: TRBV5-1
D gene: TRBD2
J gene: TRBJ2-5

CDR3 protein: CASSALAGAGVADTQYF
CDR3 DNA: TGTGCCAGCAGTGCCTTAGCTGGAGCGGGAGTTGCGGATACGCAGTATTTT
clone size: -
V gene: TRBV7-3
D gene: TRBD2
J gene: TRBJ2-3

CDR3 protein: CASSLRTGNEKLFF
CDR3 DNA: TGTGCCAGCAGCTTAAGGACGGGTAATGAAAAACTGTTTTTT
clone size: -
V gene: TRBV7-9
D gene: -
J gene: TRBJ1-4

CDR3 protein: CASSLSHPGDTEAFF
CDR3 DNA: TGTGCCAGCAGTTTATCCCACCCTGGGGACACTGAAGCTTTCTTT
clone size: -
V gene: TRBV28
D gene: -
J gene: TRBJ1-1

CDR3 protein: CAWTRNRGGEKLFF
CDR3 DNA: TGTGCCTGGACCAGGAACCGAGGCGGCGAAAAACTGTTTTTT
clone size: -
V gene: TRBV30
D gene: -
J gene: TRBJ1-4

CDR3 protein: CASSSTPPGPPGAGELFF
CDR3 DNA: TGTGCCAGCAGCTCCACTCCCCCGGGACCCCCAGGCGCCGGGGAGCTGTTTTTT
clone size: -
V gene: TRBV7-9
D gene: -
J gene: TRBJ2-2

CDR3 protein: CASSPYLDSGNTIYF
CDR3 DNA: TGTGCCAGCTCACCATACCTAGACTCTGGAAACACCATATATTTT
clone size: -
V gene: TRBV18
D gene: -
J gene: TRBJ1-3

CDR3 protein: CSTTGRGKETQYF
CDR3 DNA: TGCAGCACGACTGGGCGGGGGAAAGAGACCCAGTACTTC
clone size: -
V gene: TRBV29-1
D gene: TRBD2
J gene: TRBJ2-5

CDR3 protein: CASSLADRGIYEQYF
CDR3 DNA: TGTGCCAGCAGTTTAGCGGACAGGGGAATCTACGAGCAGTACTTC
clone size: few
V gene: TRBV28
D gene: TRBD1
J gene: TRBJ2-7

CDR3 protein: CASSRQGGSYGYTF
CDR3 DNA: TGTGCCAGCAGTAGACAGGGGGGGAGCTATGGCTACACCTTC
clone size: once
V gene: TRBV25-1
D gene: TRBD1
J gene: TRBJ1-2

CDR3 protein: CASSSESDYTF
CDR3 DNA: TGTGCCAGCAGCTCAGAAAGCGACTACACCTTC
clone size: -
V gene: TRBV6-5
D gene: -
J gene: TRBJ1-2

CDR3 protein: CASSYSPNSYEQYF
CDR3 DNA: TGTGCCAGCAGTTACTCTCCCAACTCCTACGAGCAGTACTTC
clone size: -
V gene: TRBV6-5
D gene: -
J gene: TRBJ2-7

CDR3 protein: CASSPLEGNYEQYF
CDR3 DNA: TGTGCCAGCAGCCCGCTAGAGGGAAACTACGAGCAGTACTTC
clone size: -
V gene: TRBV5-8
D gene: -
J gene: TRBJ2-7

CDR3 protein: CASSPTLAYEQYF
CDR3 DNA: TGTGCCAGCAGCCCTACCCTAGCCTACGAGCAGTACTTC
clone size: -
V gene: TRBV6-6
D gene: -
J gene: TRBJ2-7

CDR3 protein: CASRALGGSVTDTQYF
CDR3 DNA: TGTGCCAGCAGGGCACTGGGGGGCTCCGTCACAGATACGCAGTATTTT
clone size: -
V gene: TRBV2
D gene: -
J gene: TRBJ2-3

CDR3 protein: CASRMTGVVQPQHF
CDR3 DNA: TGTGCCAGCAGGATGACAGGGGTAGTTCAGCCCCAGCATTTT
clone size: -
V gene: TRBV28
D gene: TRBD1
J gene: TRBJ1-5

CDR3 protein: CASSENRGSQETQYF
CDR3 DNA: TGTGCCAGCAGCGAAAACAGAGGATCCCAGGAGACCCAGTACTTC
clone size: -
V gene: TRBV7-8
D gene: -
J gene: TRBJ2-5

CDR3 protein: CASSARLAGDYNEQFF
CDR3 DNA: TGCGCCAGCAGCGCTAGACTAGCGGGAGACTACAATGAGCAGTTCTTC
clone size: few
V gene: TRBV4-1
D gene: TRBD2
J gene: TRBJ2-1

CDR3 protein: CASSLGTGGQETQYF
CDR3 DNA: TGCGCCAGCAGCTTGGGGACGGGGGGACAAGAGACCCAGTACTTC
clone size: -
V gene: TRBV5-1
D gene: TRBD2
J gene: TRBJ2-5

CDR3 protein: CAIRDSGTDFNEQYF
CDR3 DNA: TGTGCCATCAGGGATTCCGGGACGGACTTCAACGAGCAGTACTTC
clone size: -
V gene: TRBV10-3
D gene: -
J gene: TRBJ2-7

CDR3 protein: CASRGGLAGTNTGELFF
CDR3 DNA: TGTGCCAGTAGAGGGGGACTAGCGGGGACGAACACCGGGGAGCTGTTTTTT
clone size: once
V gene: TRBV19
D gene: TRBD2
J gene: TRBJ2-2

CDR3 protein: CASSDYYNEQFF
CDR3 DNA: TGTGCCAGCTCGGACTATTACAATGAGCAGTTCTTC
clone size: -
V gene: TRBV18
D gene: -
J gene: TRBJ2-1

CDR3 protein: CASRAGRGAFF
CDR3 DNA: TGTGCCAGCAGGGCGGGGAGAGGGGCTTTCTTT
clone size: -
V gene: TRBV6-1
D gene: -
J gene: TRBJ1-1

CDR3 protein: CACAGEGNQPQHF
CDR3 DNA: TGTGCCTGTGCAGGGGAGGGCAATCAGCCCCAGCATTTT
clone size: -
V gene: TRBV30
D gene: -
J gene: TRBJ1-5

CDR3 protein: CASKLAGVDEQFF
CDR3 DNA: TGTGCCAGCAAACTAGCGGGAGTCGATGAGCAGTTCTTC
clone size: -
V gene: TRBV6-5
D gene: TRBD2
J gene: TRBJ2-1

CDR3 protein: CASRLPQDSPLHF
CDR3 DNA: TGTGCCAGCAGGCTACCTCAGGATTCACCCCTCCACTTT
clone size: -
V gene: TRBV7-8
D gene: -
J gene: TRBJ1-6

CDR3 protein: CASSPLAGGYNEQFF
CDR3 DNA: TGTGCCAGCAGCCCTTTAGCGGGGGGTTACAATGAGCAGTTCTTC
clone size: -
V gene: TRBV7-9
D gene: TRBD2
J gene: TRBJ2-1

CDR3 protein: CASSSRGEGNTIYF
CDR3 DNA: TGTGCCAGCAGCTCCAGGGGGGAAGGAAACACCATATATTTT
clone size: -
V gene: TRBV11-2
D gene: TRBD1
J gene: TRBJ1-3

CDR3 protein: CAWTPGGYGYTF
CDR3 DNA: TGTGCCTGGACCCCGGGGGGTTATGGCTACACCTTC
clone size: -
V gene: TRBV30
D gene: -
J gene: TRBJ1-2

CDR3 protein: CASSQSTTGPPETQYF
CDR3 DNA: TGCGCCAGCAGCCAGTCAACCACGGGACCCCCGGAGACCCAGTACTTC
clone size: -
V gene: TRBV4-1
D gene: -
J gene: TRBJ2-5

CDR3 protein: CASIKTGDPDTEAFF
CDR3 DNA: TGTGCCAGCATTAAGACAGGGGATCCTGACACTGAAGCTTTCTTT
clone size: once
V gene: TRBV2
D gene: TRBD1
J gene: TRBJ1-1

CDR3 protein: CASSGPGPDMNTEAFF
CDR3 DNA: TGTGCCAGCAGCGGACCAGGTCCGGACATGAACACTGAAGCTTTCTTT
clone size: -
V gene: TRBV27
D gene: -
J gene: TRBJ1-1

CDR3 protein: CASSLGPQQETQYF
CDR3 DNA: TGTGCCAGCAGTCTCGGGCCCCAACAAGAGACCCAGTACTTC
clone size: -
V gene: TRBV9
D gene: -
J gene: TRBJ2-5

CDR3 protein: CASTLGGASGNTIYF
CDR3 DNA: TGTGCCAGCACCCTAGGGGGAGCCTCTGGAAACACCATATATTTT
clone size: -
V gene: TRBV5-4
D gene: -
J gene: TRBJ1-3

CDR3 protein: CASSSSRVNTEAFF
CDR3 DNA: TGTGCCAGCAGCTCCTCCAGGGTTAACACTGAAGCTTTCTTT
clone size: -
V gene: TRBV7-8
D gene: -
J gene: TRBJ1-1

CDR3 protein: CASKDWGTDTQYF
CDR3 DNA: TGTGCCAGCAAAGACTGGGGCACAGATACGCAGTATTTT
clone size: -
V gene: TRBV19
D gene: -
J gene: TRBJ2-3

CDR3 protein: CASSVGTVNNEQFF
CDR3 DNA: TGTGCCAGCAGCGTAGGGACAGTTAACAATGAGCAGTTCTTC
clone size: -
V gene: TRBV9
D gene: -
J gene: TRBJ2-1

CDR3 protein: CASSVGDPSSEQYF
CDR3 DNA: TGTGCCAGCAGCGTAGGGGATCCGAGCTCCGAGCAGTACTTC
clone size: -
V gene: TRBV9
D gene: -
J gene: TRBJ2-7

CDR3 protein: CASSLQQGALNTGELFF
CDR3 DNA: TGTGCCAGCTCCCTGCAACAGGGGGCCCTGAACACCGGGGAGCTGTTTTTT
clone size: -
V gene: TRBV18
D gene: TRBD1
J gene: TRBJ2-2

CDR3 protein: CASSQDWWGPRYF
CDR3 DNA: TGCGCCAGCAGCCAAGATTGGTGGGGGCCTCGGTACTTC
clone size: -
V gene: TRBV4-1
D gene: -
J gene: TRBJ2-7

CDR3 protein: CASSIERGGTDTQYF
CDR3 DNA: TGTGCCAGTAGTATAGAGAGGGGTGGGACAGATACGCAGTATTTT
clone size: once
V gene: TRBV19
D gene: -
J gene: TRBJ2-3

CDR3 protein: CASSLTGGQNIQYF
CDR3 DNA: TGTGCCAGCAGCTTGACAGGGGGCCAGAACATTCAGTACTTC
clone size: -
V gene: TRBV7-9
D gene: TRBD1
J gene: TRBJ2-4

CDR3 protein: CASSLSGGPGANVLTF
CDR3 DNA: TGTGCCAGCAGTTTATCAGGGGGACCTGGGGCCAACGTCCTGACTTTC
clone size: once
V gene: TRBV28
D gene: TRBD1
J gene: TRBJ2-6

CDR3 protein: CASSLTGQGMGLNEQFF
CDR3 DNA: TGTGCCAGCAGTTTAACTGGGCAGGGAATGGGCTTAAATGAGCAGTTCTTC
clone size: -
V gene: TRBV27
D gene: -
J gene: TRBJ2-1

CDR3 protein: CASSAGTRKTAQYF
CDR3 DNA: TGTGCCAGTAGTGCCGGGACTAGGAAGACGGCGCAGTATTTT
clone size: -
V gene: TRBV19
D gene: TRBD2
J gene: TRBJ2-3

CDR3 protein: CASSMGDRLNTEAFF
CDR3 DNA: TGTGCCAGTAGTATGGGGGACAGATTGAACACTGAAGCTTTCTTT
clone size: -
V gene: TRBV19
D gene: TRBD1
J gene: TRBJ1-1

CDR3 protein: CASSHGTGGDYEQYF
CDR3 DNA: TGTGCCAGCAGCCACGGGACAGGGGGAGACTACGAGCAGTACTTC
clone size: -
V gene: TRBV11-3
D gene: TRBD1
J gene: TRBJ2-7

CDR3 protein: CASSSLDSAYEQYF
CDR3 DNA: TGTGCCAGCAGTTCCCTGGACTCAGCCTACGAGCAGTACTTC
clone size: -
V gene: TRBV6-5
D gene: -
J gene: TRBJ2-7

CDR3 protein: CASSSGRGQGNYEQYF
CDR3 DNA: TGTGCCAGCAGCTCCGGTCGCGGGCAGGGAAACTACGAGCAGTACTTC
clone size: -
V gene: TRBV7-2
D gene: -
J gene: TRBJ2-7

CDR3 protein: CASSLRTLNEQFF
CDR3 DNA: TGTGCCAGCAGTTTGAGGACTCTAAATGAGCAGTTCTTC
clone size: -
V gene: TRBV27
D gene: -
J gene: TRBJ2-1

CDR3 protein: CASSQQPGLAGGYYEQYF
CDR3 DNA: TGTGCCAGCAGCCAACAACCGGGACTAGCGGGAGGGTACTACGAGCAGTACTTC
clone size: -
V gene: TRBV7-6
D gene: TRBD2
J gene: TRBJ2-7